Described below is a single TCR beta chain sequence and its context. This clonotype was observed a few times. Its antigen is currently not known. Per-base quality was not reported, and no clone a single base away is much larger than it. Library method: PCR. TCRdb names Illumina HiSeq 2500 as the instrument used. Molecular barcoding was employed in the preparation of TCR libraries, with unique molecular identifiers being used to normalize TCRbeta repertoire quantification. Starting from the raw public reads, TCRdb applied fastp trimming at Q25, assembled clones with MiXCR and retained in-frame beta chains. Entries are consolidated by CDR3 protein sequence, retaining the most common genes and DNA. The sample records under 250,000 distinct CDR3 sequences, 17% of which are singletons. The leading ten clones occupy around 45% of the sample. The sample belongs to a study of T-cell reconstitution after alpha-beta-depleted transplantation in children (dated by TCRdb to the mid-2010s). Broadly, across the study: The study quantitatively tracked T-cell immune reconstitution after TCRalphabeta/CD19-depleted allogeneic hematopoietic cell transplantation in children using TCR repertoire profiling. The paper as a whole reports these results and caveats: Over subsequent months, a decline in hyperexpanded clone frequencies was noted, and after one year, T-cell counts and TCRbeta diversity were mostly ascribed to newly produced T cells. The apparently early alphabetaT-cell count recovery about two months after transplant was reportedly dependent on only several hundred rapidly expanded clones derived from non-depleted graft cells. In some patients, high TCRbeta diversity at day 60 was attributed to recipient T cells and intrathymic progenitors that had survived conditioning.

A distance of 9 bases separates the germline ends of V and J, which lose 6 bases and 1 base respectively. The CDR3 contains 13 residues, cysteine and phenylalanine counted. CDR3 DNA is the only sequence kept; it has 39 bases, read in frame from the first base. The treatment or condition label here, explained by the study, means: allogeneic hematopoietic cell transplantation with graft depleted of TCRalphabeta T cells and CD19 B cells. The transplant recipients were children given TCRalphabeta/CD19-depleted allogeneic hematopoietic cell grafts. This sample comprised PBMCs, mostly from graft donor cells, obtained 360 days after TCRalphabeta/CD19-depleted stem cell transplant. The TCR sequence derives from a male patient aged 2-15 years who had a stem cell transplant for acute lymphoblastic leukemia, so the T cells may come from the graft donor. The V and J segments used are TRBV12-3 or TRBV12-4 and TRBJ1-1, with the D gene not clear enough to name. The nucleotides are TGTGCCAGCAGCGCGGCGGGGAACACTGAAGCTTTCTTT. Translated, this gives CASSAAGNTEAFF.